This TCR beta chain derives from a study of regulatory T cells in long-lasting Graves disease. Across the whole study: It was over 5 years of antithyroid drugs, with positive TSH receptor antibodies, that meant persistent Graves' disease.

The junction had 6 bases not matched to a gene; V was cut back by 5 bases and J by 8 bases. The CDR3 covers 14 residues. Germline CDR1 reads SGHTA; CDR2 reads FQGNSA. Study-wide findings and caveats: Fewer public clonotypes were shared by new patients (roughly 970) than by persistent patients (2,741). TRBV28, TRBJ1-2 and TRBJ2-5 were segments that persistent disease favored. Examination was confined to peripheral blood, excluding thyroid tissue.

This clonotype showed up many times. Antigen: not known. In building TCR beta libraries, iRepertoire HTBI primers were used together with Arm-PCR of CDR3 regions. TCRdb used MiXCR to reprocess the multiplex PCR reads, holding one entry per CDR3 protein. The sample includes roughly 500,000 distinct CDR3 sequences, roughly 23% of them seen just once. Noted time point: persistent/refractory GD, antithyroid drugs over 5 years with positive TRAb. The TCR library was made from RNA that had been extracted from PBMCs in TRIzol. This chain uses TRBV7-2 with TRBJ1-2, with 12 bases identical to TRBD1. This TCR derives from a female donor with Graves disease. The sample here was peripheral blood mononuclear cells (PBMCs), taken when the disease was refractory, from a patient treated with antithyroid drugs. The CDR3 region has the DNA TGTGCCAGCAGCACGGGACAGGGGGCGTGGGGCTACACCTTC. As protein: CASSTGQGAWGYTF.